One and the same sample provided the 30 T cell receptor beta chains below, sequenced in a study of blood T cell repertoires in COVID-19. Profiling relied on immunoSEQ multiplex PCR, and the TCRdb table lists in-frame clones only, not all of them. The sample yields approximately 170,000 clones, about 80% seen once. Input material: peripheral blood. These receptors were obtained from a man aged 65 to 79 with active or convalescent COVID-19.

The chain employs TRBV28 and TRBJ2-6; tentatively, D is TRBD1 (6 bases). CDR1 MDHEN and CDR2 SYDVKM come from the germline V gene. V lost 3 bases, J lost 3 bases, and 15 bases lay in between. The CDR3 is 17 residues long. The CDR3 sequence: CASSFLGARYGANVLTF. As DNA, the CDR3 is TGTGCCAGCAGTTTTCTGGGGGCAAGGTATGGGGCCAACGTCCTGACTTTC.

The rearrangement uses TRBV9 and TRBJ2-1, with TRBD2 identical over 12 bases. The germline V gene encodes CDR1 SGDLS and CDR2 YYNGEE. The V gene end was trimmed by 3 bases and the J gene end by 6 bases; junction bases not matched to a gene: 10. The CDR3 loop spans 17 amino acids. The CDR3 loop is CASSARSTSGGFNEQFF. As DNA, the CDR3 is TGTGCCAGCAGCGCCCGATCGACTAGCGGGGGATTCAATGAGCAGTTCTTC. The variable domain in full, completed from reference TRBV9 and TRBJ2-1, reads DSGVTQTPKHLITATGQRVTLRCSPRSGDLSVYWYQQSLDQGLQFLIQYYNGEERAKGNILERFSAQQFPDLHSELNLSSLELGDSALYFCASSARSTSGGFNEQFFGPGTRLTVL.

This chain links TRBV7-9 with TRBJ1-2; D perhaps matches TRBD1 (6 bases). The CDR3 contains 16 residues. The germline V and J ends were trimmed by 3 bases and 0 bases, with 14 bases remaining between them. CDR1 is SEHNR, CDR2 FQNEAQ, per germline (reference sequence). The CDR3, as DNA: TGTGCCAGCAGCTTCCATGGGACATTATCTAACTATGGCTACACCTTC. This codes for CASSFHGTLSNYGYTF.

This clone was detected a few times. At one end, the junction sequence differs from germline, possibly due to a read error. The V gene is TRBV3-1 (or the pseudogene TRBV3-2), the J gene TRBJ1-4, with TRBD1 identical over 7 bases. Germline values: CDR1 LGHDT, CDR2 YNNKEL (reference sequence). The CDR3 extends over 15 amino acids. CDR3 sequence reads: CASGHSTGAFEKLFF. CDR3 in DNA: TGTGCCAGCGGCCACTCCACAGGGGCATTTGAAAAACTGTTTTTT.

The chain combines TRBV4-1 with TRBJ1-5, with TRBD1 matching 7 bases. Germline assignment: CDR1 MGHRA and CDR2 YSYEKL. This CDR3 contains 16 residues. V lost 2 bases, J lost 0 bases, and 4 bases stayed unmatched. In DNA, the CDR3 is TGCGCCAGCAGCCAAAAGACAGGGACTAGCAATCAGCCCCAGCATTTT. Translating it yields CASSQKTGTSNQPQHF.

The chain couples TRBV10-2 to TRBJ2-3, with 8 nucleotides matching TRBD2. Germline-derived CDR1 and CDR2 are WSHSY and SAAADI. The CDR3 loop spans 14 amino acids. V trimming: 5 bases; J trimming: 3 bases; junction bases outside the gene matches: 4. The CDR3 sequence: CASSRGGQTDTQYF. The CDR3 DNA sequence: TGCGCCAGCAGTCGGGGGGGCCAGACAGATACGCAGTATTTT.

The chain has TRBV12-3 or TRBV12-4 and TRBJ2-3, with D tentatively TRBD2 (5 bases). The V and J ends lost 5 bases and 7 bases respectively, with 10 bases between them. The CDR3 totals 12 residues. The CDR3 reads CASSQDLYTQYF. The CDR3 region has the DNA TGTGCCAGCAGTCAGGACTTATATACGCAGTATTTT.

The chain couples TRBV10-1 to TRBJ2-2; no reliable D call. The germline gives CDR1 WNHNN, CDR2 SYGVQD (reference sequence). With 0 bases removed from V and 7 bases from J, the gap between germline ends came to 6 bases. The CDR3 spans 13 residues. The CDR3 here is CASSESSLGELFF. CDR3 nucleotides: TGCGCCAGCAGTGAGTCGAGTCTCGGGGAGCTGTTTTTT.

The genes are TRBV20-1 and TRBJ1-1; TRBD1 aligns across 8 bases. Germline V CDR1 and CDR2: DFQATT, SNEGSKA (reference sequence). This CDR3 comprises 14 residues. J lost 1 base, V lost 3 bases, and 4 bases had no gene match. CDR3: CSASGGTGNTEAFF. The CDR3 bases are TGCAGTGCTAGTGGGGGGACAGGGAACACTGAAGCTTTCTTT.

The chain has TRBV5-1 and TRBJ1-6; no definite D call. Per germline, CDR1 SGHRS and CDR2 YFSETQ. The CDR3 runs 15 residues. Trimming left V 0 bases short and J 7 bases short, with 11 bases between. CDR3 coding DNA: TGCGCCAGCAGCTTGGCCGGGATTGGGAATTCACCCCTCCACTTT. Amino acid sequence: CASSLAGIGNSPLHF.

This chain joins TRBV6-5 and TRBJ1-4; D unclear. CDR3 size: 15 residues. Germline CDR1 is MNHEY and CDR2 is SVGAGI. Trimming removed 4 bases from V and 7 bases from J, with 16 bases in between. CDR3: CASSSDPNRSEKLFF. CDR3 coding DNA: TGTGCCAGCAGTTCCGACCCGAATAGGAGTGAAAAACTGTTTTTT.

V gene TRBV2 combines with J gene TRBJ1-2; D is possibly TRBD1 (6 bases). The length of the CDR3 is 14 residues. V was cut by 6 bases and J by 4 bases, with 15 bases left in between. The germline V gene has CDR1 SNHLY and CDR2 FYNNEI. The CDR3, as DNA: TGTGCCAGCAGGCAGCAGACAGGCGCCTATGGCTACACCTTC. Translating gives CASRQQTGAYGYTF.

V gene TRBV28 combines with J gene TRBJ2-2, with TRBD1 matching 9 bases. Germline loops: CDR1 MDHEN, CDR2 SYDVKM. This CDR3 region has 17 residues. The J segment lost 4 bases and the V segment lost 1 base, leaving 7 bases of the junction unmatched. In DNA form, the CDR3 reads TGTGCCAGCAGTTTATATTCAGGACAGGGGTCCACCGGGGAGCTGTTTTTT. Translation gives CASSLYSGQGSTGELFF.

The chain is built from TRBV2 and TRBJ2-1; 8 bases align to TRBD1. The J segment lost 8 bases and the V segment lost 4 bases, leaving 10 bases of the junction unmatched. The CDR3 length is 15 residues. CDR1 is SNHLY, CDR2 FYNNEI, per germline. The CDR3 region is CASSADRGASDEQFF. DNA for the CDR3: TGTGCCAGCAGTGCAGACAGGGGCGCTTCCGATGAGCAGTTCTTC. Based on the CDR3 plus reference TRBV2 and TRBJ2-1, the full variable domain is EPEVTQTPSHQVTQMGQEVILRCVPISNHLYFYWYRQILGQKVEFLVSFYNNEISEKSEIFDDQFSVERPDGSNFTLKIRSTKLEDSAMYFCASSADRGASDEQFFGPGTRLTVL.

The rearrangement uses TRBV9 and TRBJ1-6; 9 positions match TRBD1. CDR1 is SGDLS and CDR2 is YYNGEE in the germline V gene. Unmatched junction bases numbered 10, after V lost 2 bases and J lost 10 bases. This CDR3 spans 16 amino acids. The CDR3 here is CASSVRSGQGGSPLHF. The CDR3, as DNA: TGTGCCAGCAGCGTTAGGTCGGGACAGGGCGGATCACCCCTCCACTTT.

This clone was picked up one time. The chain recombines TRBV28 with TRBJ1-2, with D perhaps TRBD1 (6 bases). Per the germline V gene, CDR1 is MDHEN and CDR2 is SYDVKM. The CDR3 has 16 amino acids. The ends were cut back, 5 bases at V and 3 bases at J, with 19 bases in the middle. The CDR3 DNA sequence: TGTGCCAGCAGTCCCCCCACGACAGGAATGTACTATGGCTACACCTTC. Its translation: CASSPPTTGMYYGYTF.

The chain is built from TRBV5-1 and TRBJ2-3; 15 nucleotides line up with TRBD2. The CDR3 runs 17 residues. CDR1 and CDR2 from the germline V gene are SGHRS and YFSETQ. V lost 3 bases to trimming and J lost 6 bases; unmatched junction nucleotides: 8. The CDR3 coding sequence is TGCGCCAGCAGCTCTCTAGGACTAGCGGGGGGGTTCGATACGCAGTATTTT. As protein: CASSSLGLAGGFDTQYF.

This clone was counted a single time. The V gene is TRBV7-2, the J gene TRBJ2-3; 11 positions match TRBD2. This CDR3 is 16 amino acids long. The V and J ends lost 0 bases and 6 bases, in that order; junction bases with no gene match: 5. In germline, CDR1 is SGHTA, CDR2 FQGNSA. The CDR3 spells CASSLAVAGGGDTQYF. The DNA of the CDR3 is TGTGCCAGCAGCTTAGCCGTAGCGGGAGGGGGGGATACGCAGTATTTT.

The rearrangement uses TRBV5-1 and TRBJ1-1; the D is unclear. The CDR3 sequence is 14 residues long. Per germline, CDR1 SGHRS and CDR2 YFSETQ. The V end lost 2 bases, the J end lost 2 bases, and 10 bases lay between the germline ends. The CDR3, as DNA: TGCGCCAGCAGCTTTGATGGCTCCAACACTGAAGCTTTCTTT. Translated, it gives CASSFDGSNTEAFF.

The V call is TRBV24-1, the J call TRBJ2-1, with D possibly TRBD2 on 6 matching bases. V lost 4 bases and J lost 6, with 18 bases in between. Germline V gene sequence: CDR1 KGHDR, CDR2 SFDVKD. The CDR3 runs to 16 residues. The CDR3 DNA follows: TGTGCCACCAGTGACCCCCGGGCTCCCGGGGGCAATGAGCAGTTCTTC. Translating it yields CATSDPRAPGGNEQFF.

This chain joins TRBV28 and TRBJ2-3, with D possibly being TRBD2 (6 bases). CDR1 is MDHEN, CDR2 SYDVKM, per germline. The CDR3 length is 15 residues. Trimming pared 6 bases from V and 0 bases from J, leaving 13 bases between. The CDR3 region is CASRSRGESTDTQYF. CDR3 sequence (DNA): TGTGCCAGCAGGTCACGCGGGGAGAGCACAGATACGCAGTATTTT.

The chain is built from TRBV10-3 and TRBJ2-1; tentative D call: TRBD1 (5 bases). CDR1 and CDR2 from the germline V gene are ENHRY and SYGVKD. The CDR3 extends over 11 amino acids. The ends were cut back, 4 bases at V and 7 bases at J, with 5 bases in the middle. CDR3 in DNA: TGTGCCATCAGTGCAGGGAATGAGCAGTTCTTC. Protein: CAISAGNEQFF.

This chain connects TRBV7-8 to TRBJ2-1, with 11 bases lining up with TRBD2. Trimming at V came to 6 bases and at J to 5 bases, leaving 6 bases not matched to a gene. Per the germline V gene, CDR1 is SGHVS and CDR2 is FQNEAQ. The CDR3 consists of 15 residues. The CDR3 here is CASRATSGDHNEQFF. The CDR3 nucleotides are TGTGCCAGCAGGGCGACTAGCGGGGATCACAATGAGCAGTTCTTC.

This chain connects TRBV5-1 to TRBJ2-2; D is undetermined. The CDR3 covers 15 residues. Per germline, CDR1 SGHRS and CDR2 YFSETQ. V lost 0 bases and J lost 1, with 7 bases in between. CDR3 nucleotides: TGCGCCAGCAGCTTGGGACGGAGGAACACCGGGGAGCTGTTTTTT. Residues: CASSLGRRNTGELFF.

The gene calls are TRBV25-1 and TRBJ2-3, with D perhaps matching TRBD1 (5 bases). With 6 bases removed from V and 5 bases from J, the gap between germline ends came to 15 bases. The germline V gene has CDR1 MGHDK and CDR2 SYGVNS. CDR3 length: 14 amino acids. The CDR3 DNA follows: TGTGCCAGCAGCAAAGGGGCCTCGAGAGATACGCAGTATTTT. Residues: CASSKGASRDTQYF.

The chain recombines TRBV4-3 with TRBJ1-5; D not certain. V lost 2 bases and J 6 bases, leaving 14 bases between the germline ends. Germline lookup yields CDR1 LGHNA and CDR2 YSLEER. This CDR3 region has 15 residues. CDR3 in DNA: TGCGCCAGCAGCCAAAGGGCGGGGAAGGGTCAGCCCCAGCATTTT. Protein product: CASSQRAGKGQPQHF.

DNA of the CDR3: TGTGCCACCAGCAGCCTGGGGGGTCGTCACAATCAGCCCCAGCATTTT. It is translated as CATSSLGGRHNQPQHF. V usage is TRBV15 and J usage is TRBJ1-5; D perhaps matches TRBD1 (5 bases). This CDR3 spans 16 amino acids. V dropped 3 bases and J dropped 3 bases, with 15 bases sitting between them. Per the germline V gene, CDR1 is LNHNV and CDR2 is YYDKDF (reference sequence).

The chain is built from TRBV9 and TRBJ2-1; 9 bases line up with TRBD2. The germline gives CDR1 SGDLS, CDR2 YYNGEE. The CDR3 consists of 15 residues. J lost 3 bases, V lost 2 bases, and 3 bases had no gene match. The CDR3 here is CASSVTSGYYNEQFF. For the CDR3, the DNA is TGTGCCAGCAGCGTTACTAGCGGGTACTACAATGAGCAGTTCTTC.

A note on this clone: Other nucleotide sequences from this sample produce the same CDR3. The gene calls are TRBV7-9 and TRBJ2-5; D is possibly TRBD2 (6 bases). The CDR3 has 14 residues. Germline CDR1 SEHNR, CDR2 FQNEAQ (reference sequence). Trimming pared 5 bases from V and 5 bases from J, leaving 15 bases between. The CDR3 spells CASSLGTGGETQYF. As DNA, the CDR3 is TGTGCCAGCAGCCTCGGGACTGGGGGGGAGACCCAGTACTTC.

This clone was detected only a few times. The gene calls are TRBV4-1 and TRBJ2-7, with a weak D call TRBD2 (5 bases). The germline V gene encodes CDR1 MGHRA and CDR2 YSYEKL. Trimming removed 0 bases from V and 7 bases from J, with 22 bases in between. This CDR3 contains 17 residues. The CDR3 DNA sequence: TGCGCCAGCAGCCAAGATCGTGTATACGGGCGGTCGGGGGAGCAGTACTTC. Translated: CASSQDRVYGRSGEQYF.